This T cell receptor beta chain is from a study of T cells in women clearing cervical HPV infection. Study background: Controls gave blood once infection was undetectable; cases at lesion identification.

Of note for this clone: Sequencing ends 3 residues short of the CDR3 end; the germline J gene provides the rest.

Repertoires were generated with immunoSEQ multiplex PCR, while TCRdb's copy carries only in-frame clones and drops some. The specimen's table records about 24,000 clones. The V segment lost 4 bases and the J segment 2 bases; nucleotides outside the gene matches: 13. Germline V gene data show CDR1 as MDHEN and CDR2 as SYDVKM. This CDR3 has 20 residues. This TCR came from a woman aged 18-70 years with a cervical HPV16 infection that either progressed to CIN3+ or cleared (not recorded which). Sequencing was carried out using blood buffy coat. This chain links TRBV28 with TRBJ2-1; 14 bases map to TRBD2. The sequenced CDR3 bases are TGTGCCAGCAGTTCTCACACTCCCGGGACTAGCGGGAGTGCCTACAATGAG. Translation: CASSSHTPGTSGSAYNE. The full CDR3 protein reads CASSSHTPGTSGSAYNEQFF.